These 10 T cell receptor beta chains were all obtained from the same sample, sequenced in a study of T-cell reconstitution after alpha-beta-depleted transplantation in children. Using unique molecular identifiers, the investigators prepared the TCRbeta library. In TCRdb, the PCR reads were re-called with MiXCR into one record per CDR3 protein. Of approximately 500,000 distinct CDR3 sequences in the sample, over 9.5% were seen once. This specimen was PBMCs, taken before TCRalphabeta/CD19-depleted stem cell transplant. Receptors originate from a child aged 2-15 years with inherited bone marrow failure, due to receive a stem cell transplant.

This clonotype came up many times. CDR3 nucleotides: TGTGCCAGCAGCCGTAAAAGTGGGACTAGCGGGAGTTACGAGCAGTACTTC. Encoded protein: CASSRKSGTSGSYEQYF. The chain recombines TRBV4-2 with TRBJ2-7; TRBD2 matches at 14 bases. CDR1 and CDR2 from the germline V gene are LGHNA and YNFKEQ. The trim removed 4 bases at V and 4 bases at J, leaving 9 bases unmatched. This CDR3 has 17 residues.

This clonotype appeared a few times. The chain employs TRBV20-1 and TRBJ2-3; D tentatively reads TRBD1 or TRBD2 (5 bases each). Germline CDR1 is DFQATT and CDR2 is SNEGSKA (reference sequence). V lost 8 bases, J lost 2 bases, and 17 bases lay in between. The CDR3 length is 14 residues. CDR3 DNA: TGCAGTAGTCCTGGGGGAGCGGTCACAGATACGCAGTATTTT. The encoded protein is CSSPGGAVTDTQYF.

This clonotype was counted many times. The rearrangement links TRBV5-5 to TRBJ2-7; 10 bases map to TRBD2. The length of the CDR3 is 17 residues. CDR1 and CDR2 from the germline V gene are SGHKS and YYEKEE (reference sequence). With 1 base clipped from V and 3 bases from J, the junction kept 10 bases outside the gene matches. CDR3 bases: TGTGCCAGCAGCTTGAGTCGGCTAGCGGGAGACTTCTACGAGCAGTACTTC. This translates into CASSLSRLAGDFYEQYF. The full variable domain, rest sourced from reference TRBV5-5 and TRBJ2-7, is DAGVTQSPTHLIKTRGQQVTLRCSPISGHKSVSWYQQVLGQGPQFIFQYYEKEERGRGNFPDRFSARQFPNYSSELNVNALLLGDSALYLCASSLSRLAGDFYEQYFGPGTRLTVT.

This clonotype has a count of ten or more. The rearrangement uses TRBV3-1 and TRBJ2-7; the match to TRBD2 covers 13 bases. Per germline, CDR1 LGHDT and CDR2 YNNKEL (reference sequence). Losses at the gene ends were 4 bases for V and 8 bases for J; bases not matched to a gene: 5. This CDR3 spans 14 amino acids. Here the CDR3 reads CASSPPGLAGKQYF. The CDR3 DNA sequence: TGTGCCAGCAGCCCGCCGGGACTAGCGGGGAAGCAGTACTTC.

In this sample, this clonotype turned up many times. The DNA for the CDR3 is TGCAGTGCCCCAGGGGGCTACACCTTC. This gives the protein CSAPGGYTF. The J gene is TRBJ1-2, the V gene TRBV20-1, with D possibly matching TRBD1 (5 bases). This CDR3 is built from 9 residues. Germline CDR1 and CDR2: DFQATT and SNEGSKA (reference sequence). V was cut by 6 bases and J by 8 bases, with 7 bases left in between.

The table lists this clonotype with many counts. The gene calls are TRBV19 and TRBJ2-6; the D is unclear. Trimming stripped 5 bases from V and 0 bases from J, with 8 bases between. Germline V lookup: CDR1 LNHDA, CDR2 SQIVND (reference sequence). CDR3 length equals 15 residues. CDR3 residues: CASSYASSGANVLTF. The CDR3 nucleotides are TGTGCCAGTAGTTATGCTAGCTCTGGGGCCAACGTCCTGACTTTC.

This clonotype was seen at least ten times. This chain joins TRBV12-3 or TRBV12-4 and TRBJ1-1, with no clear D. The CDR3 loop spans 16 amino acids. V dropped 7 bases and J dropped 2 bases, with 20 bases sitting between them. CDR3 amino acids: CASTLGRAGVNTEAFF. The CDR3, as DNA: TGTGCCAGCACCCTGGGAAGGGCAGGCGTTAACACTGAAGCTTTCTTT.

The V call is TRBV20-1, the J call TRBJ2-7; D is undetermined. The CDR3 runs to 13 residues. V was shortened by 8 bases and J by 3 bases, with 17 bases between the two germline ends. Germline lookup yields CDR1 DFQATT and CDR2 SNEGSKA (reference sequence). The CDR3 DNA is TGCAGTCTACCCAAGCAGAGTGTCTACGAGCAGTACTTC. As protein: CSLPKQSVYEQYF.

This clonotype has a count of ten or more. The chain employs TRBV3-1 and TRBJ2-4; possibly TRBD2 for D (6 bases). Germline values: CDR1 LGHDT, CDR2 YNNKEL (reference sequence). The CDR3 has 16 residues. The V end lost 0 bases, the J end lost 0 bases, and 9 bases lay between the germline ends. The CDR3 DNA sequence: TGTGCCAGCAGCCAAGAAGGGGAGGTAGCCAAAAACATTCAGTACTTC. It yields the protein CASSQEGEVAKNIQYF. The variable domain in full, with the rest retrieved from reference TRBV3-1 and TRBJ2-4, is DTAVSQTPKYLVTQMGNDKSIKCEQNLGHDTMYWYKQDSKKFLKIMFSYNNKELIINETVPNRFSPKSPDKAHLNLHINSLELGDSAVYFCASSQEGEVAKNIQYFGAGTRLSVL.

The gene calls are TRBV4-1 and TRBJ2-5; a weak D match, TRBD2 (6 bases). CDR3 size: 16 residues. The ends were cut back, 0 bases at V and 5 bases at J, with 16 bases in the middle. The germline CDR1 and CDR2 sequences are MGHRA and YSYEKL. This CDR3 is CASSQDSGYVGETQYF. In nucleotides, the CDR3 is TGCGCCAGCAGCCAAGATAGCGGCTACGTGGGGGAGACCCAGTACTTC.